This passage covers 21 T cell receptor beta chains from one sample sequenced in a study of blood T cells in healthy people across ages. A J-beta primer mix and a sample-barcoded 5' primer were used in a second PCR of about 7 to 11 cycles. TCRdb reprocessed the 5' RACE reads with MiXCR, giving one entry per CDR3 protein. The table has fewer than 1.5 million distinct CDR3 sequences, approximately 38% seen once; the top ten hold under 8%. Sequencing was performed on blood. The receptor source for this set is a young woman in good health.

This clonotype has only a few counts. V gene TRBV7-8 combines with J gene TRBJ2-7; D uncertain. CDR1 is SGHVS and CDR2 is FQNEAQ in the germline V gene. CDR3 length: 13 residues. The germline V and J ends were trimmed by 3 bases and 2 bases, with 8 bases remaining between them. The CDR3 loop is CASSFKSTYEQYF. The CDR3 DNA reads as TGTGCCAGCAGCTTTAAGTCCACCTACGAGCAGTACTTC.

This rearrangement joins TRBV2 to TRBJ2-7; D is ambiguous. Germline-derived CDR1 and CDR2 are SNHLY and FYNNEI. Between the trimmed V and J ends, which lost 4 bases and 10 bases, there was a span of 17 bases. The CDR3 runs 13 residues. The CDR3: CASSGDLQEAQYF. The CDR3 nucleotides are TGTGCCAGCAGTGGTGACTTACAAGAGGCCCAGTACTTC.

Turning to this clonotype: One junction end does not reproduce the germline sequence, and a read error may be involved. The chain uses TRBV7-9 and TRBJ1-2; D is ambiguous. This CDR3 has 17 residues. In germline, CDR1 is SEHNR, CDR2 FQNEAQ (reference sequence). The CDR3 nucleotides are TGTGCCAGCAGTCCACTACCGGGGATTTTACCCAACTATGGCCACACCTTC. It is translated as CASSPLPGILPNYGHTF.

This clonotype was seen many times. V usage is TRBV25-1 and J usage is TRBJ1-2, with D maybe TRBD1 (5 bases). V lost 4 bases and J lost 7, with 7 bases in between. This CDR3 has 11 amino acids. Germline CDR1 MGHDK, CDR2 SYGVNS. Here the CDR3 reads CASSGGVGYTF. The CDR3 DNA reads TGTGCCAGCAGTGGAGGGGTTGGCTACACCTTC.

In regard to this clonotype: The junction does not match germline at one end; this may be a read error. The gene calls are TRBV6-5 and TRBJ2-1; 13 bases map to TRBD2. Germline loops: CDR1 MNHEY, CDR2 SVGAGI. The CDR3 length is 15 residues. The DNA for the CDR3 is TGTGCCAGCACCAACGGACTAGCGGGAGACAATGAGCGGTTCTTC. Translated: CASTNGLAGDNERFF.

In its sample, this clonotype was seen a few times. The chain couples TRBV6-5 to TRBJ2-7, with 9 bases aligning to TRBD2. Germline V CDR1 and CDR2: MNHEY, SVGAGI. This CDR3 has 16 amino acids. Trimming at V came to 4 bases and at J to 7 bases, leaving 14 bases not matched to a gene. The CDR3 nucleotides read TGTGCCAGCAGTTCCCACCTGACTAGCGGATTGGGGGAGCAGTACTTC. It codes for CASSSHLTSGLGEQYF.

The chain has TRBV25-1 and TRBJ1-2; 12 bases map to TRBD1. J was trimmed by 8 bases and V by 5 bases; bases with no gene match: 9. CDR3 length equals 15 residues. Germline V gene sequence: CDR1 MGHDK, CDR2 SYGVNS. CDR3 bases: TGTGCCAGCAGTAGACCGGGACAGGGGGCGGTCGGCTACACCTTC. This codes for CASSRPGQGAVGYTF.

This clonotype appeared a few times. The gene calls are TRBV7-9 and TRBJ1-5; 7 positions match TRBD1. In germline, CDR1 is SEHNR, CDR2 FQNEAQ (reference sequence). V shed 6 bases, J shed 2 bases, and the junction held 7 bases outside the gene matches. The CDR3 is 15 amino acids. The CDR3 nucleotides are TGTGCCAGCAGGCCAGGGGGGAGTGGCAATCAGCCCCAGCATTTT. Translated, it gives CASRPGGSGNQPQHF.

V is TRBV20-1 and J is TRBJ1-5; 7 bases are a match to TRBD1. V lost 8 bases, J lost 4 bases, and 8 bases stayed unmatched. Germline V gene sequence: CDR1 DFQATT, CDR2 SNEGSKA (reference sequence). This CDR3 comprises 13 residues. The CDR3 protein is CSQTGSVNQPQHF. CDR3 DNA: TGCAGTCAGACAGGGTCTGTAAATCAGCCCCAGCATTTT.

This clonotype turned up a few times. The CDR3 DNA sequence: TGTGCCAGCAGCGTTACAGTCGGGGATGAGCAGTTCTTC. Protein: CASSVTVGDEQFF. The genes are TRBV11-2 and TRBJ2-1; the D gene is possibly TRBD2 (5 bases). V shed 5 bases and J shed 8 bases, with 13 bases lying between them. This CDR3 is 13 amino acids long. CDR1 is SGHAT and CDR2 is FQNNGV in the germline V gene. Variable domain in full (rest from reference TRBV11-2 and TRBJ2-1): EAGVAQSPRYKIIEKRQSVAFWCNPISGHATLYWYQQILGQGPKLLIQFQNNGVVDDSQLPKDRFSAERLKGVDSTLKIQPAKLEDSAVYLCASSVTVGDEQFFGPGTRLTVL.

The J gene is TRBJ1-2, the V gene TRBV6-6; a possible D gene is TRBD1 (5 bases). The CDR3 contains 16 residues. V dropped 0 bases and J dropped 1 base, with 12 bases sitting between them. CDR1 and CDR2 from the germline V gene are MNHNY and SVGAGI (reference sequence). As DNA, the CDR3 is TGTGCCAGCAGTTACTCCCTTATGGGGGATAACTATGGCTACACCTTC. Protein: CASSYSLMGDNYGYTF.

This clonotype has a single count. CDR3 bases: TGTGCCAGCAGCTTATATAGGACTAGCGGGTCTGAGCAGTTCTTC. Amino acid sequence: CASSLYRTSGSEQFF. V is TRBV7-3 and J is TRBJ2-1, with TRBD2 identical over 11 bases. The CDR3 is 15 amino acids. Per germline, CDR1 SGHTA and CDR2 FQGTGA. The junction had 6 bases not matched to a gene; V was cut back by 2 bases and J by 9 bases.

The chain links TRBV6-2 or TRBV6-3 to TRBJ2-1, with TRBD2 matching over 10 bases. Germline V gene lookup returns CDR1 MNHEY and CDR2 SVGEGT. V trimming: 4 bases; J trimming: 7 bases; junction bases outside the gene matches: 7. The CDR3 runs to 15 residues. CDR3 residues: CASSSSGSGGNEQFF. The CDR3 nucleotides are TGTGCCAGCAGTTCTAGCGGGAGCGGTGGTAATGAGCAGTTCTTC.

The chain combines TRBV12-3 or TRBV12-4 with TRBJ2-5, with 11 bases aligning to TRBD2. V lost 5 bases and J lost 11; bases outside the gene matches: 16. The CDR3 runs 16 residues. The CDR3 coding sequence is TGTGCCAGCAGTGTGACCGGGACTAGCGGACAGAATGAGCAGTACTTC. It translates to CASSVTGTSGQNEQYF.

This clonotype occurred once. The chain has TRBV19 and TRBJ2-3, with D unresolved. The germline V and J ends were trimmed by 1 base and 5 bases, with 4 bases remaining between them. This CDR3 is 12 amino acids long. CDR1 is LNHDA, CDR2 SQIVND, per germline (reference sequence). CDR3 in DNA: TGTGCCAGTAGTATAGGGGTAGATACGCAGTATTTT. Residues: CASSIGVDTQYF.

This clonotype came up a few times. This chain uses TRBV28 with TRBJ2-4, with TRBD1 identical over 7 bases. V lost 5 bases and J lost 2; bases outside the gene matches: 6. CDR1 is MDHEN, CDR2 SYDVKM, per germline. The CDR3 loop spans 15 amino acids. CDR3 sequence: CASSPLTGTKNIQYF. CDR3 bases: TGTGCCAGCAGTCCCCTGACAGGGACCAAAAACATTCAGTACTTC.

The chain combines TRBV10-3 with TRBJ1-5, with unresolved D. The V end lost 6 bases, the J end lost 4 bases, and 13 bases lay between the germline ends. Germline V gene data show CDR1 as ENHRY and CDR2 as SYGVKD. The CDR3 contains 14 residues. In DNA, the CDR3 is TGTGCCATCAGAAATGAGGCGATTAATCAGCCCCAGCATTTT. Protein sequence: CAIRNEAINQPQHF.

The V gene is TRBV5-1, the J gene TRBJ2-1; D may be TRBD2 (5 bases). Trimming cost V 1 base and J 5 bases, with 13 bases left between them. This CDR3 region has 15 residues. The germline V gene encodes CDR1 SGHRS and CDR2 YFSETQ. The CDR3 loop reads CASSLRLAANNEQFF. CDR3 DNA: TGCGCCAGCAGCTTGCGGCTAGCTGCCAACAATGAGCAGTTCTTC.

The J gene is TRBJ2-5, the V gene TRBV6-1; D gene ambiguous. The germline V and J ends were trimmed by 1 base and 4 bases, with 10 bases remaining between them. CDR3 length: 14 amino acids. The V gene's germline CDR1 is MNHNS and CDR2 SASEGT. This chain's CDR3 is CASSEGVRGETQYF. The DNA of the CDR3 is TGTGCCAGCAGTGAAGGGGTCAGAGGAGAGACCCAGTACTTC.

The chain recombines TRBV20-1 with TRBJ2-7; D uncertain. This CDR3 has 20 residues. Trimming stripped 6 bases from V and 7 bases from J, with 40 bases between. The germline V gene has CDR1 DFQATT and CDR2 SNEGSKA (reference sequence). CDR3 sequence (DNA): TGCAGTGCCTTCCTGAGGTTGGAAGGAACTATCCCGCAGCCCCCCAATGAGCAGTACTTC. This codes for CSAFLRLEGTIPQPPNEQYF.

This clonotype appeared a few times. The chain links TRBV12-3 or TRBV12-4 to TRBJ2-1; unclear D gene. The V end was cut by 7 bases, the J end by 0 bases, with 7 bases between. The CDR3 length is 13 residues. The CDR3 is CASTQSSYNEQFF. In DNA form, the CDR3 reads TGTGCCAGCACCCAGAGCTCCTACAATGAGCAGTTCTTC.